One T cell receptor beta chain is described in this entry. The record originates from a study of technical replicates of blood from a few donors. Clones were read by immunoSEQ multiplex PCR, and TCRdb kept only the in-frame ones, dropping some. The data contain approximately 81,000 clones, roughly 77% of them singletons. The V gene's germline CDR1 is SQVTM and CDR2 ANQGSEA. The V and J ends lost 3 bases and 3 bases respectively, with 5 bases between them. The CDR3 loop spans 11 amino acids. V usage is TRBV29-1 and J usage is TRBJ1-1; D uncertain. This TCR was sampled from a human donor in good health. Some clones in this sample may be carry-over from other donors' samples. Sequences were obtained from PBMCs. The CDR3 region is CSVDYHTEAFF. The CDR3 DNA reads TGCAGCGTTGATTATCACACTGAAGCTTTCTTT.